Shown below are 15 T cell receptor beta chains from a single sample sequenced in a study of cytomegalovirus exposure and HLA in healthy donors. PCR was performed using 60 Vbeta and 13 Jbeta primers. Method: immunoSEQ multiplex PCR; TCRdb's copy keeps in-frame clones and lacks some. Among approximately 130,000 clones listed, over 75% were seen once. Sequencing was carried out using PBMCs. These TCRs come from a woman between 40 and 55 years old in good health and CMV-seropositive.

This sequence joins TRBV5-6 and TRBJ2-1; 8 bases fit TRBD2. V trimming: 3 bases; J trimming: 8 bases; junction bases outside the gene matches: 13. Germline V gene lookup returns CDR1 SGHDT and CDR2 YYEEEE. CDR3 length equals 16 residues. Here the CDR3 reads CASSSDTWAGGDEQFF. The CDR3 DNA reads TGTGCCAGCAGCTCGGACACGTGGGCCGGGGGGGATGAGCAGTTCTTC.

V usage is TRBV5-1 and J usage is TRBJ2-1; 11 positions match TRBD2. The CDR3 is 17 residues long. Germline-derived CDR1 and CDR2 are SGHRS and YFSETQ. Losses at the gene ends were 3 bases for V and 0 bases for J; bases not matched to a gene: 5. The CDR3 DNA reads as TGCGCCAGCAGCTCGGGACTAGCGGCTAGCTCCTACAATGAGCAGTTCTTC. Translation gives CASSSGLAASSYNEQFF.

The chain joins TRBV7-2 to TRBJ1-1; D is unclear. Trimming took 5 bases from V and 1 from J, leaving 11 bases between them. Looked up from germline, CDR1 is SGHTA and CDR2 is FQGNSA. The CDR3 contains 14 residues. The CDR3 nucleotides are TGTGCCAGCAGCGCCTTTGGAGGGAACACTGAAGCTTTCTTT. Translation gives CASSAFGGNTEAFF. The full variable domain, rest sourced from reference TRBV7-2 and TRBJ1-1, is GAGVSQSPSNKVTEKGKDVELRCDPISGHTALYWYRQSLGQGLEFLIYFQGNSAPDKSGLPSDRFSAERTGGSVSTLTIQRTQQEDSAVYLCASSAFGGNTEAFFGQGTRLTVV.

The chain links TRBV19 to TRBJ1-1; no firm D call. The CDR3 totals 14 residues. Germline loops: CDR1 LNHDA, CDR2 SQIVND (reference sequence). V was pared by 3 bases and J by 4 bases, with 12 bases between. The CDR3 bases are TGTGCCAGTAGTATGGCAGGTCCTGGCACTGAAGCTTTCTTT. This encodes CASSMAGPGTEAFF.

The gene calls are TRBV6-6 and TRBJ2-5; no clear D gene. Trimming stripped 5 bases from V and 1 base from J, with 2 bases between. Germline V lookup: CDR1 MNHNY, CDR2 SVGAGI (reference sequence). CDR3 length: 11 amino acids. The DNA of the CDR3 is TGTGCCAGCAGTCGCCAAGAGACCCAGTACTTC. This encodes CASSRQETQYF.

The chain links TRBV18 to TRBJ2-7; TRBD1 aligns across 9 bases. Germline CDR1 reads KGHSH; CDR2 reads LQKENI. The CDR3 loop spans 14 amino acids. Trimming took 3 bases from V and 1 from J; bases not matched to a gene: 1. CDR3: CASSPGQGSYEQYF. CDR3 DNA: TGTGCCAGCTCACCGGGACAGGGTTCCTACGAGCAGTACTTC. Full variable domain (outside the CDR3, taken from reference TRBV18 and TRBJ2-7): NAGVMQNPRHLVRRRGQEARLRCSPMKGHSHVYWYRQLPEEGLKFMVYLQKENIIDESGMPKERFSAEFPKEGPSILRIQQVVRGDSAAYFCASSPGQGSYEQYFGPGTRLTVT.

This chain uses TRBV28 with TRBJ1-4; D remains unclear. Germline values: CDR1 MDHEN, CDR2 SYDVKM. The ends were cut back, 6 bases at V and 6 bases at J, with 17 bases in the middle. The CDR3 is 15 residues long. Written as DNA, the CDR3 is TGTGCCAGCAGCCCAGTGGTGGGGAGCGATGAAAAACTGTTTTTT. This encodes CASSPVVGSDEKLFF.

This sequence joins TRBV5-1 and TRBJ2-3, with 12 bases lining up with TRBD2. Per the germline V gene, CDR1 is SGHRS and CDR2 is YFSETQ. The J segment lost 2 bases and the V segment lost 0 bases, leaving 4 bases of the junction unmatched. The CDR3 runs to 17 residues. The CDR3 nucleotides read TGCGCCAGCAGCTTGGGACCTAGCGGGGGGGCCACAGATACGCAGTATTTT. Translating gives CASSLGPSGGATDTQYF.

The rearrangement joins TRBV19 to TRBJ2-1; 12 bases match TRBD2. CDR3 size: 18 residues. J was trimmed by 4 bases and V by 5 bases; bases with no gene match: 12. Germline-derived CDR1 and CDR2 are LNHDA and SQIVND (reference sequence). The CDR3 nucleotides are TGTGCCAGTAGTTTTTCTAGCGGGGGGGCTTGGACGTACAATGAGCAGTTCTTC. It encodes CASSFSSGGAWTYNEQFF.

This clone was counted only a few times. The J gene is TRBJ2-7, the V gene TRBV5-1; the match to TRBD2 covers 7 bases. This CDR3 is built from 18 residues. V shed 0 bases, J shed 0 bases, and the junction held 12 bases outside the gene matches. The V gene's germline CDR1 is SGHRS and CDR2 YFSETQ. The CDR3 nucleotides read TGCGCCAGCAGCTTGGGGATTGTAAGCTGGGAGGGCTCCTACGAGCAGTACTTC. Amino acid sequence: CASSLGIVSWEGSYEQYF.

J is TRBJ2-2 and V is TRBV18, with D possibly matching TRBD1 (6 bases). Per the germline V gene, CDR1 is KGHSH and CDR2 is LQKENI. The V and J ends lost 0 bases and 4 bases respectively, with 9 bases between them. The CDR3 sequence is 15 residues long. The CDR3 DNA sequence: TGTGCCAGCTCACCACCGGGACAAGTCACCGGGGAGCTGTTTTTT. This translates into CASSPPGQVTGELFF.

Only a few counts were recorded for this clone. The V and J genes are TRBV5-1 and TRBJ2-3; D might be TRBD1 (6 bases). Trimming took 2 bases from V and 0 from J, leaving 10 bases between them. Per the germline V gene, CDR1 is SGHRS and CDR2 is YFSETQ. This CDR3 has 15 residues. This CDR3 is CASSFTQGSTDTQYF. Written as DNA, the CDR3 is TGCGCCAGCAGCTTTACACAGGGAAGCACAGATACGCAGTATTTT.

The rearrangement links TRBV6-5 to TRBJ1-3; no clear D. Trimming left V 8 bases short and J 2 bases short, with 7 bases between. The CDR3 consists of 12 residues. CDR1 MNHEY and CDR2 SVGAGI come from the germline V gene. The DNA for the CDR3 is TGTGCCAGCCTCGCGCCTGGAAACACCATATATTTT. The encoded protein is CASLAPGNTIYF.

The CDR3 sequence is CASSSPGTGDGNTIYF. The CDR3 nucleotides are TGTGCCAGCAGTTCCCCCGGGACAGGGGACGGAAACACCATATATTTT. This chain joins TRBV28 and TRBJ1-3; 10 bases are a match to TRBD1. Trimming removed 4 bases from V and 4 bases from J; junction bases left unmatched: 7. This CDR3 has 16 residues. Per the germline V gene, CDR1 is MDHEN and CDR2 is SYDVKM. Combining the CDR3 with reference TRBV28 and TRBJ1-3 gives the whole variable domain DVKVTQSSRYLVKRTGEKVFLECVQDMDHENMFWYRQDPGLGLRLIYFSYDVKMKEKGDIPEGYSVSREKKERFSLILESASTNQTSMYLCASSSPGTGDGNTIYFGEGSWLTVV.

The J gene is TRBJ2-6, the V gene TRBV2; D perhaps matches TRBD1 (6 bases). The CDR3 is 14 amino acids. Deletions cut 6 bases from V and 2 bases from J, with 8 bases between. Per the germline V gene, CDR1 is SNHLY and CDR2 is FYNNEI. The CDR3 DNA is TGTGCCAGCAGGGCAGGGGCTGGGGCCAACGTCCTGACTTTC. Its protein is CASRAGAGANVLTF.